One and the same sample provided the 30 T cell receptor beta chains below, sequenced in a study of blood T cells in healthy people across ages (dated by TCRdb to the mid-2010s). Libraries came from 5' RACE. The instrument was an Illumina HiSeq 2500. A second PCR of roughly 7 to 11 cycles was performed with a sample-barcoded 5' primer and a J-beta primer mix. TCRdb reworked the public reads: Q25 trimming with fastp, MiXCR clone assembly, productive beta chains retained. Rows are combined by CDR3 protein, so each entry shows the most common genes and DNA. This sample is represented by more than 550,000 distinct CDR3 sequences; about a fifth of them were singletons. About 20% of the sample goes to the ten largest clones. The source material was blood. Receptors originate from a man in his 70s in good health.

The rearrangement uses TRBV2 and TRBJ2-3; 8 nucleotides match TRBD2. This CDR3 spans 15 amino acids. The germline V gene has CDR1 SNHLY and CDR2 FYNNEI. V shed 6 bases and J 2 bases; nucleotides not matched to a gene: 7. CDR3 residues: CASRDLAGTTDTQYF. CDR3 DNA sequence: TGTGCCAGCAGGGACCTAGCGGGCACCACAGATACGCAGTATTTT.

This clonotype was picked up many times. The genes are TRBV2 and TRBJ1-4; D is possibly TRBD1 (6 bases). Germline V gives CDR1 SNHLY, CDR2 FYNNEI. V lost 6 bases to trimming and J lost 0 bases, with 11 bases between them. CDR3 size: 15 residues. As DNA, the CDR3 is TGTGCCAGCAGGGGGGCGGCGGCAACTAATGAAAAACTGTTTTTT. Protein sequence: CASRGAAATNEKLFF.

V is TRBV5-1 and J is TRBJ2-2, with unresolved D. Germline V gives CDR1 SGHRS, CDR2 YFSETQ. Trimming cost V 3 bases and J 8 bases, with 17 bases left between them. The CDR3 totals 15 residues. The CDR3: CASSYQTEALGELFF. CDR3 coding DNA: TGCGCCAGCAGCTACCAAACTGAGGCTTTGGGGGAGCTGTTTTTT.

The chain couples TRBV11-2 to TRBJ2-3; D might be TRBD1 or TRBD2, each matching 5 bases. The CDR3 runs 16 residues. With 0 bases removed from V and 2 bases from J, the gap between germline ends came to 12 bases. CDR1 is SGHAT, CDR2 FQNNGV, per germline. The CDR3 spells CASSLDKRTITDTQYF. In nucleotides, the CDR3 is TGTGCCAGCAGCTTAGATAAGCGGACAATCACAGATACGCAGTATTTT.

This chain's CDR3 is CASSFGSHTEAFF. In DNA form, the CDR3 reads TGTGCCAGCAGTTTTGGATCGCACACTGAAGCTTTCTTT. This chain connects TRBV12-3 or TRBV12-4 to TRBJ1-1; D unclear. Trimming stripped 3 bases from V and 3 bases from J, with 8 bases between. This CDR3 is built from 13 residues.

This clonotype was seen only a few times. The V call is TRBV7-2, the J call TRBJ1-3; no definite D call. The CDR3 extends over 14 amino acids. V lost 5 bases, J lost 2 bases, and 10 bases lay in between. Per the germline V gene, CDR1 is SGHTA and CDR2 is FQGNSA. CDR3 loop: CASSMARPGNTIYF. The CDR3 region has the DNA TGTGCCAGCAGCATGGCCAGGCCTGGAAACACCATATATTTT.

CDR3 loop: CASSYGQPESSYEQYF. The CDR3 region has the DNA TGTGCCAGCAGTTACGGTCAGCCGGAAAGCTCCTACGAGCAGTACTTC. This sequence joins TRBV6-5 and TRBJ2-7; D is ambiguous. This CDR3 is 16 amino acids long. Germline V gene lookup returns CDR1 MNHEY and CDR2 SVGAGI. With 2 bases removed from V and 0 bases from J, the gap between germline ends came to 14 bases.

This chain joins TRBV5-1 and TRBJ2-3; 8 positions agree with TRBD2. Trimming at V came to 4 bases and at J to 2 bases, leaving 6 bases not matched to a gene. Germline CDR1 and CDR2: SGHRS and YFSETQ. The CDR3 is 15 amino acids. The CDR3 DNA sequence: TGCGCCAGCAGCCCTAAGCGGGGGACCACAGATACGCAGTATTTT. It yields the protein CASSPKRGTTDTQYF.

This clonotype has only a few counts. CDR3 residues: CSATRTGENEKLFF. In DNA form, the CDR3 reads TGCAGTGCTACCCGGACAGGGGAAAATGAAAAACTGTTTTTT. The V gene is TRBV20-1, the J gene TRBJ1-4, with 9 bases identical to TRBD1. Germline V gives CDR1 DFQATT, CDR2 SNEGSKA (reference sequence). This CDR3 contains 14 residues. Trimming removed 4 bases from V and 5 bases from J; junction bases left unmatched: 5.

This clonotype was observed a few times. One end of the junction fails to match germline, which may point to a read error. V usage is TRBV7-2 and J usage is TRBJ1-6; D is ambiguous. The CDR3 consists of 13 residues. Germline lookup yields CDR1 SGHTA and CDR2 FQGNSA. The chain's CDR3 is CASFEDAYSPLHF. CDR3 nucleotides: TGTGCCAGCTTCGAGGACGCGTACTCACCCCTACACTTT.

CDR3 sequence: CASTRGVLTDTQYF. CDR3 DNA sequence: TGTGCCAGCACCAGGGGAGTACTCACAGATACGCAGTATTTT. This chain connects TRBV27 to TRBJ2-3, with TRBD1 as a possible D gene (6 bases). The CDR3 covers 14 residues. The V end was cut by 7 bases, the J end by 2 bases, with 13 bases between. Germline V gene lookup returns CDR1 MNHEY and CDR2 SMNVEV (reference sequence).

The chain couples TRBV29-1 to TRBJ2-3, with TRBD2 matching 8 bases. The CDR3 sequence is 15 residues long. The J segment lost 2 bases and the V segment lost 4 bases, leaving 8 bases of the junction unmatched. The germline V gene encodes CDR1 SQVTM and CDR2 ANQGSEA. CDR3 nucleotide sequence: TGCAGCGTTGGTATCCAGCGGGGGTCCACAGATACGCAGTATTTT. Translating gives CSVGIQRGSTDTQYF.

In its sample, this clonotype was seen a few times. The chain links TRBV7-2 to TRBJ1-2; the match to TRBD1 covers 9 bases. This CDR3 region has 17 residues. Per the germline V gene, CDR1 is SGHTA and CDR2 is FQGNSA. Trimming removed 5 bases from V and 2 bases from J; junction bases left unmatched: 12. CDR3 in amino acids: CASSPTRTGGLNYGYTF. CDR3 sequence (DNA): TGTGCCAGCAGCCCGACACGAACAGGGGGCCTAAACTATGGCTACACCTTC.

V usage is TRBV29-1 and J usage is TRBJ2-3; D is perhaps TRBD1 or TRBD2 (5 bases each). Trimming cost V 7 bases and J 11 bases, with 31 bases left between them. Germline V CDR1 and CDR2: SQVTM, ANQGSEA. This CDR3 is built from 16 residues. CDR3 nucleotide sequence: TGCAGCGCCCTATCCGGGACCGACATCCTGTTCAGAGGGCAGTATTTT. This translates into CSALSGTDILFRGQYF.

This clonotype turned up a few times. The rearrangement uses TRBV12-3 or TRBV12-4 and TRBJ2-3; 8 bases are a match to TRBD1. V shed 4 bases, J shed 5 bases, and the junction held 8 bases outside the gene matches. The CDR3 consists of 15 residues. CDR3 in amino acids: CASSSSGGRGDTQYF. CDR3 DNA sequence: TGTGCCAGCAGTTCGTCAGGGGGCAGAGGAGATACGCAGTATTTT.

This clonotype was seen a few times. The rearrangement joins TRBV15 to TRBJ2-1; TRBD2 matches at 8 bases. The V gene's germline CDR1 is LNHNV and CDR2 YYDKDF (reference sequence). With V trimmed by 1 base and J by 16 bases, 9 bases remained unmatched. CDR3 size: 13 residues. In DNA form, the CDR3 reads TGTGCCACCAGCAGAGTTACAGCGGGAGTGGCATTCTTC. Translating it yields CATSRVTAGVAFF.

In nucleotides, the CDR3 is TGTGCCAGCAGCTTAAGACGGGACAGCAACACCGGGGAGCTGTTTTTT. Protein product: CASSLRRDSNTGELFF. The gene calls are TRBV7-2 and TRBJ2-2; 7 nucleotides align to TRBD1. Germline loops: CDR1 SGHTA, CDR2 FQGNSA. CDR3 length: 16 residues. The trim removed 2 bases at V and 2 bases at J, leaving 5 bases unmatched.

The CDR3 is CASSLSLQATNEKLFF. Here the CDR3 DNA reads TGTGCCAGCAGCTTATCCCTACAGGCAACTAATGAAAAACTGTTTTTT. The chain couples TRBV7-9 to TRBJ1-4; D is perhaps TRBD1 (5 bases). Germline loops: CDR1 SEHNR, CDR2 FQNEAQ (reference sequence). The ends were cut back, 2 bases at V and 0 bases at J, with 10 bases in the middle. The CDR3 is 16 residues long.

The V gene is TRBV18, the J gene TRBJ2-1; D ambiguous. This CDR3 has 15 amino acids. Germline V CDR1 and CDR2: KGHSH, LQKENI. V was trimmed by 1 base and J by 0 bases, leaving 7 bases between them. The CDR3 DNA is TGTGCCAGCTCACCACTCACAGTCTCCTACAATGAGCAGTTCTTC. As protein: CASSPLTVSYNEQFF.

Regarding this clonotype: Possible read error: a much larger clone is one base away. The chain is built from TRBV12-3 or TRBV12-4 and TRBJ1-5; 9 nucleotides line up with TRBD1. The J segment lost 6 bases and the V segment lost 6 bases, leaving 3 bases of the junction unmatched. This CDR3 spans 13 amino acids. The CDR3 DNA reads TGTGCCAGCAGGCGACAGGGGGGTCAGCCCCAGCATTTT. Amino acid sequence: CASRRQGGQPQHF.

The CDR3 is CASSRRGEAKNIQYF. CDR3 bases: TGTGCCAGCAGCCGTAGGGGCGAGGCCAAAAACATTCAGTACTTC. The chain links TRBV7-2 to TRBJ2-4, with D maybe TRBD1 (5 bases). Germline V gene lookup returns CDR1 SGHTA and CDR2 FQGNSA. The CDR3 extends over 15 amino acids. Deletions cut 5 bases from V and 1 base from J, with 12 bases between.

The V and J genes are TRBV28 and TRBJ2-3; 11 nucleotides agree with TRBD1. V lost 7 bases to trimming and J lost 4 bases; unmatched junction nucleotides: 13. This CDR3 has 17 residues. Germline-derived CDR1 and CDR2 are MDHEN and SYDVKM. CDR3 sequence (DNA): TGTGCCAGCATCAACTCCCTTGGACAGGGGGCTGCAGATACGCAGTATTTT. Translated, it gives CASINSLGQGAADTQYF. Variable domain in full (rest from reference TRBV28 and TRBJ2-3): DVKVTQSSRYLVKRTGEKVFLECVQDMDHENMFWYRQDPGLGLRLIYFSYDVKMKEKGDIPEGYSVSREKKERFSLILESASTNQTSMYLCASINSLGQGAADTQYFGPGTRLTVL.

This clonotype has at least ten counts. The chain links TRBV12-3 or TRBV12-4 to TRBJ2-3; TRBD2 matches at 13 bases. The CDR3 extends over 16 amino acids. The V gene end was trimmed by 6 bases and the J gene end by 8 bases; junction bases not matched to a gene: 11. The chain's CDR3 is CASSGLAGDLPRTQYF. DNA of the CDR3: TGTGCCAGCAGCGGACTAGCGGGAGACCTACCCCGTACGCAGTATTTT.

The chain couples TRBV7-2 to TRBJ1-2; TRBD1 agrees at 8 bases. Germline lookup yields CDR1 SGHTA and CDR2 FQGNSA. CDR3 length: 16 amino acids. After removal of 0 bases from V and 6 bases from J, the junction contained 9 bases not matched to a gene. The CDR3 sequence is CASSLALGQGANGYTF. CDR3 coding DNA: TGTGCCAGCAGCTTAGCGCTGGGGCAGGGGGCGAATGGCTACACCTTC.

This clonotype was counted between two and nine times. The V call is TRBV5-1, the J call TRBJ1-1; TRBD1 matches 12 bases. This CDR3 region has 18 residues. J was trimmed by 0 bases and V by 1 base; bases with no gene match: 7. CDR1 SGHRS and CDR2 YFSETQ come from the germline V gene. CDR3 coding DNA: TGCGCCAGCAGCTTGCCTCCGGGACAGGGGGCCGTGAACACTGAAGCTTTCTTT. As protein: CASSLPPGQGAVNTEAFF.

This clonotype was counted a single time. The chain combines TRBV19 with TRBJ2-1, with 7 nucleotides matching TRBD1. J lost 9 bases, V lost 3 bases, and 11 bases had no gene match. Germline assignment: CDR1 LNHDA and CDR2 SQIVND (reference sequence). CDR3 length equals 15 residues. CDR3 coding DNA: TGTGCCAGTAGTATGGGGACAGTCCTAAGCGGTGAGCAGTTCTTC. Translation gives CASSMGTVLSGEQFF.

The chain has TRBV3-1 and TRBJ2-3; perhaps TRBD2 as D (6 bases). CDR1 is LGHDT, CDR2 YNNKEL, per germline (reference sequence). Trimming took 0 bases from V and 10 from J, leaving 11 bases between them. This CDR3 has 13 residues. The DNA for the CDR3 is TGTGCCAGCAGCCAAGATGGGCGACTAGCGCAGTATTTT. Translating gives CASSQDGRLAQYF.

Only a few counts were recorded for this clonotype. The CDR3 DNA sequence: TGTGCCAGCAGTGATTTTAGCGGGAGGGGAGCAGATACGCAGTATTTT. This encodes CASSDFSGRGADTQYF. V gene TRBV25-1 combines with J gene TRBJ2-3, with TRBD2 identical over 11 bases. V was clipped by 3 bases and J by 4 bases; unmatched bases: 6. This CDR3 is built from 16 residues. Germline V gives CDR1 MGHDK, CDR2 SYGVNS. Full variable domain (missing parts from reference TRBV25-1 and TRBJ2-3): EADIYQTPRYLVIGTGKKITLECSQTMGHDKMYWYQQDPGMELHLIHYSYGVNSTEKGDLSSESTVSRIRTEHFPLTLESARPSHTSQYLCASSDFSGRGADTQYFGPGTRLTVL.

This chain connects TRBV20-1 to TRBJ2-5, with TRBD2 identical over 15 bases. The CDR3 runs to 15 residues. V was clipped by 5 bases and J by 7 bases; unmatched bases: 8. Germline CDR1 DFQATT, CDR2 SNEGSKA (reference sequence). The CDR3 DNA reads as TGCAGTGCTGGGACTAGCGGGGGGACGCTAGTGACCCAGTACTTC. Translation: CSAGTSGGTLVTQYF.

As concerns this clonotype: One junction end disagrees with the germline gene, perhaps due to a read error. The V and J genes are TRBV10-3 and TRBJ2-3, with 7 bases fitting TRBD1. The CDR3 is 14 amino acids. The V gene's germline CDR1 is ENHRY and CDR2 SYGVKD. CDR3 loop: CAISGTGVEETQYF. CDR3 nucleotides: TGTGCCATCAGTGGGACAGGAGTAGAAGAGACCCAGTACTTT.